This T cell receptor beta chain stems from a study of CD8 T cells in ankylosing spondylitis. To note about this clonotype: Its antigen is not known.

One entry per CDR3 protein, called by TCRdb with MiXCR from the 5' RACE reads. Of around 340,000 distinct CDR3 sequences listed, approximately 14% are singletons. Whole-study findings and limits: The study looked at matched synovial fluid samples from ankylosing spondylitis patients. Disease-linked clones were reported to be significantly enriched there. A subset of motif variants has previously been described in the synovial fluid and blood of reactive arthritis. What seemed typical of ankylosing spondylitis blood was a TCR beta motif built from about 8 highly homologous variants.

The V gene's germline CDR1 is SGHRS and CDR2 YFSETQ. Between the trimmed V and J ends, which lost 3 bases and 6 bases, there was a span of 13 bases. This CDR3 comprises 13 residues. The chain couples TRBV5-1 to TRBJ2-7, with D perhaps matching TRBD1 (6 bases). The sample consisted of blood, either unsorted or a sorted T cell fraction (not recorded which). The TCR originated in a male donor with ankylosing spondylitis or in good health (not recorded which). CDR3 sequence: CASSWDTRGEQYF. The CDR3 nucleotides are TGCGCCAGCAGCTGGGACACCAGGGGCGAGCAGTACTTC.